These T cell receptor beta chains were read from a single sample in a study of regulatory T cells in long-lasting Graves disease. TCRdb reanalysed the multiplex PCR reads using MiXCR and keeps one entry per CDR3 protein. There are a few hundred thousand distinct CDR3 sequences in the sample; around 18% occur only once, and around 21% lies in the top ten. The material sequenced was peripheral blood mononuclear cells (PBMCs), taken at new diagnosis, from a patient treated with antithyroid drugs. The receptor source for this set is a female donor with Graves disease. The CDR3 runs from the conserved cysteine through the conserved F or W. The order of the fields is clone size, V gene, D gene, J gene, CDR3 DNA, CDR3 protein. The D gene is left open where the match is weak. Size is omitted from some rows. Given values are once, few, many or a class for expanded clones.

many	TRBV12-3/TRBV12-4	.	TRBJ2-3	TGTGCCAGCAGTTCTTTTTCAGATACGCAGTATTTT	CASSSFSDTQYF
many	TRBV20-1	.	TRBJ2-1	TGCAGTGCTAGAGAAGGACAGTTCTCTGAGCAGTTCTTC	CSAREGQFSEQFF
few	TRBV27	.	TRBJ2-3	TGTGCCAGCAGTTTAGGTCGGCAGGTCACAGATACGCAGTATTTT	CASSLGRQVTDTQYF
many	TRBV5-1	.	TRBJ2-2	TGCGCCAGCAGCTTGCGGCAGGATAACACCGGGGAGCTGTTTTTT	CASSLRQDNTGELFF
many	TRBV18	.	TRBJ2-7	TGTGCCAGCTCCGACGCCGGCGGGGGCAGCGAGCAGTACTTC	CASSDAGGGSEQYF
.	TRBV20-1	.	TRBJ2-2	TGCAGTGCTAGAGATGAAACACAGGGGAACACCGGGGAGCTGTTTTTT	CSARDETQGNTGELFF
many	TRBV7-9	.	TRBJ2-5	TGTGCCAGCAGCTTAACTGGGGCAGCACAAGAGACCCAGTACTTC	CASSLTGAAQETQYF
many	TRBV11-3	.	TRBJ1-1	TGTGCCAGCAGCTCGCAGGCTGAAGCTTTCTTT	CASSSQAEAFF
many	TRBV12-3/TRBV12-4	TRBD1	TRBJ1-2	TGTGCCAGCTGGGACAGCGCTACTTATGGCTACACCTTC	CASWDSATYGYTF
few	TRBV18	.	TRBJ2-1	TGTGCCAGCTCACCACCGGAGCGGACAACCTACAATGAGCAGTTCTTC	CASSPPERTTYNEQFF
few	TRBV4-1	TRBD2	TRBJ2-5	TGCGCCAGCAGCCAGGTCGGGGGGAAGACCCAGTACTTC	CASSQVGGKTQYF
many	TRBV18	TRBD1	TRBJ1-1	TGTGCCAGCTCACCAACAGGGGGCTGGGGGAACACTGAAGCTTTCTTT	CASSPTGGWGNTEAFF
many	TRBV7-2	TRBD2	TRBJ2-2	TGTGCCAGCAGCTCAACTAGCGGGGGGGGCGGGGAGCTGTTTTTT	CASSSTSGGGGELFF
many	TRBV28	TRBD2	TRBJ2-3	TGTGCCAGCAGCTCCCCCACTAGCGCCGTCACAGATACGCAGTATTTT	CASSSPTSAVTDTQYF
many	TRBV28	TRBD2	TRBJ2-3	TGTGCCAGCAGTTCCATGACTAGCTCCACAGATACGCAGTATTTT	CASSSMTSSTDTQYF
few	TRBV6-1	TRBD1	TRBJ1-1	TGTGCCAGCAGTGAAATAAACAGGGGGCGAACTGAAGCTTTCTTT	CASSEINRGRTEAFF
many	TRBV20-1	.	TRBJ1-1	TGCAGTGCTCTTAGCCGGGGTGGGACTGAAGCTTTCTTT	CSALSRGGTEAFF
many	TRBV19	.	TRBJ1-2	TGTGCCAGTAGTATATCGAAAGTTCGGAGGCGTGGCTATGGCTACACCTTC	CASSISKVRRRGYGYTF
.	TRBV7-9	TRBD2	TRBJ2-1	TGTGCCACCCAGTCCAGCGGGAGCTATTACAATGAGCAGTTCTTC	CATQSSGSYYNEQFF
many	TRBV2	.	TRBJ1-5	TGTGCCAGCAGTGAACGCAGGGCCCAGCCCCAGCATTTT	CASSERRAQPQHF
.	TRBV16	.	TRBJ2-1	TGTGCCAGCAGACAAAACTGGGCCAATGAGCAGTTCTTC	CASRQNWANEQFF
.	TRBV20-1	.	TRBJ1-6	TGCAGTGCCAAAGACGGGGGGCCATATAATTCACCCCTCCACTTT	CSAKDGGPYNSPLHF
many	TRBV6-2/TRBV6-3	TRBD1	TRBJ2-7	TGTGCCAGCACGCCCGCGGGACAGGAGAGCTCCTACGAGCAGTACTTC	CASTPAGQESSYEQYF
many	TRBV7-9	.	TRBJ2-5	TGTGCCAGCAGCTTCTTAGCGGCCTCTTACCAAGAGACCCAGTACTTC	CASSFLAASYQETQYF
many	TRBV28	TRBD1	TRBJ2-3	TGTGCCAGCAGAGGGGGCGGAAGCACAGATACGCAGTATTTT	CASRGGGSTDTQYF
many	TRBV27	.	TRBJ1-6	TGTGCCAGCAGTTTTGAGAGGAGGACTAATTCACCCCTCCACTTT	CASSFERRTNSPLHF
many	TRBV2	.	TRBJ1-5	TGTGCCAGCAGTGAAAACACCTATCAGCCCCAGCATTTT	CASSENTYQPQHF
many	TRBV10-3	TRBD1	TRBJ2-3	TGTGCCATCAGTGAGCCGGGACAGGGGGAAGATACGCAGTATTTT	CAISEPGQGEDTQYF
once	TRBV24-1	.	TRBJ2-2	TGTGCCACCGGCCGGACATCGAACACCGGGGAGCTGTTTTTT	CATGRTSNTGELFF
many	TRBV7-2	TRBD1	TRBJ1-2	TGTGCCAGCAGCTCGGGACAGTACTATGGCTACACCTTC	CASSSGQYYGYTF
many	TRBV19	.	TRBJ2-6	TGTGCCAGTAGTGCACATGAAGGGGGGCCTGGGGCCAACGTCCTGACTTTC	CASSAHEGGPGANVLTF
many	TRBV7-8	.	TRBJ1-1	TGTGCCAGCCGAGCGGGGCTCAACACTGAAGCTTTCTTT	CASRAGLNTEAFF
.	TRBV20-1	.	TRBJ1-1	TGCAGTGCTAGACCGACGGGGCGCATGAACACTGAAGCTTTCTTT	CSARPTGRMNTEAFF
many	TRBV10-3	TRBD1	TRBJ1-2	TGTGCCATCAGTGAGTTCGGGACAGCATTGAGCTATGGCTACACCTTC	CAISEFGTALSYGYTF
many	TRBV9	TRBD2	TRBJ2-2	TGTGCCAGCAGTCTTACCCCGCTAGCGGTGAACACCGGGGAGCTGTTTTTT	CASSLTPLAVNTGELFF
many	TRBV24-1	TRBD1	TRBJ1-2	TGTGCCACCAGTGAGGCCAAAACAGGGGTCTATGGCTACACCTTC	CATSEAKTGVYGYTF
many	TRBV24-1	.	TRBJ2-3	TGTGCCACCAGCCCCCCCACGGGCAGGGATGCAGATACGCAGTATTTT	CATSPPTGRDADTQYF
few	TRBV25-1	TRBD1	TRBJ1-2	TGTGCCAGCAGTGATTGGGGGGGGACAGAAAGGGGCTACACCTTC	CASSDWGGTERGYTF
many	TRBV7-3	.	TRBJ2-2	TGTGCCAGCAGGCTAGCTGGGGGAAACACCGGGGAGCTGTTTTTT	CASRLAGGNTGELFF
many	TRBV12-3/TRBV12-4	TRBD2	TRBJ2-3	TGTGCCAGCAGTTTAGTTAGGGGACTAGCGGAACCCACAGATACGCAGTATTTT	CASSLVRGLAEPTDTQYF
many	TRBV5-1	TRBD1	TRBJ1-1	TGCGCCAGCACCCGGGGAGGGACAGCGAACCTCATGAACACTGAAGCTTTCTTT	CASTRGGTANLMNTEAFF
many	TRBV6-1	TRBD1	TRBJ2-1	TGTGCCAGCAGCTTTGGACAGGGGGTGTACAATGAGCAGTTCTTC	CASSFGQGVYNEQFF
.	TRBV20-1	.	TRBJ2-4	TGCAGTGCTTCTCGACCTGAAGAGGCCAAAAACATTCAGTACTTC	CSASRPEEAKNIQYF
.	TRBV7-9	.	TRBJ1-2	TGTGCCAGCAGCGGTGGGGTAGGAGCTGGCTACACCTTC	CASSGGVGAGYTF
many	TRBV9	.	TRBJ2-4	TGTGCCAGCAGCGGAGGAGTAAACATTCAGTACTTC	CASSGGVNIQYF
.	TRBV5-4	.	TRBJ2-3	TGTGCCAGCAGCTTGAAGACGGCACGAGATACGCAGTATTTT	CASSLKTARDTQYF
.	TRBV12-5	TRBD1	TRBJ2-1	TGTGCTAGTGGCTTAGACAGGGGGACCTACAATGAGCAGTTCTTC	CASGLDRGTYNEQFF
few	TRBV27	TRBD1	TRBJ2-7	TGTGCCAGCAGTTGGCAGGGGGCCTACGAGCAGTACTTC	CASSWQGAYEQYF
many	TRBV20-1	.	TRBJ1-2	TGCAGTGCTAGAAACCAGGGGAGTGGGCGCTACACCTTC	CSARNQGSGRYTF
many	TRBV20-1	TRBD2	TRBJ2-7	TGCAGTACTAGGAACTCTTATTGGGGGAGGGCCCCCGAGCAGTACTTC	CSTRNSYWGRAPEQYF
few	TRBV19	.	TRBJ1-4	TGTGCCAGTAGTGATACGACAGGCGCCTCTCGGAAACTGTTTTTT	CASSDTTGASRKLFF
many	TRBV10-2	.	TRBJ2-1	TGCGCCAGCAGCGCACATCCTCCGGGACCAAATTTATTCAATGAGCAGTTCTTC	CASSAHPPGPNLFNEQFF
many	TRBV18	.	TRBJ1-4	TGTGCCAGCTCCCCACGTCTCGGCGCAACTAATGAAAAACTGTTTTTT	CASSPRLGATNEKLFF
many	TRBV3-1	.	TRBJ2-7	TGTGCCAGCACGCCCCCCGGTATTATCTACGAGCAGTACTTC	CASTPPGIIYEQYF
many	TRBV20-1	TRBD1	TRBJ1-1	TGCAGTGCTACCTTAGGACAGGGGAACACTGAAGCTTTCTTT	CSATLGQGNTEAFF
.	TRBV11-3	TRBD2	TRBJ2-1	TGTGCCAGCAGCTTACGGGTAGCGGGAGGTTACAATGAGCAGTTCTTC	CASSLRVAGGYNEQFF
many	TRBV30	.	TRBJ1-6	TGTGCCTGGACTCAGTTGGTAGAGGATTCACCCCTCCACTTT	CAWTQLVEDSPLHF
many	TRBV19	.	TRBJ2-1	TGTGCCAGTAGGCCAGGACTCAGCTCCTACAATGAGCAGTTCTTC	CASRPGLSSYNEQFF
many	TRBV9	.	TRBJ2-7	TGTGCCAGCAGCGTAGTCCCCACAAGTACGAATCCAATGGAGCAGTACTTC	CASSVVPTSTNPMEQYF